This T cell receptor beta chain was obtained from a study of T cells in Graves' hyperthyroidism and ophthalmopathy. Study observations and caveats: Most clonotypes expanded in the thyroid (above 0.001) were also present in blood.

The CDR3 length is 13 residues. Trimming cost V 3 bases and J 1 base, with 3 bases left between them. The germline CDR1 and CDR2 sequences are LNHDA and SQIVND (reference sequence). Ten or more counts support this clonotype. Its specificity is unknown. RNA transcripts served as the template for amplifying TCR beta CDR3 regions. Carried out on the TCR CDR3, a first-round RT-PCR used the HTBI primer set. MiXCR was run by TCRdb on the multiplex PCR reads, yielding one entry per CDR3 protein. The sample shows roughly 510,000 distinct CDR3 sequences, under 25% of them seen only once. The study left out patients who had uncontrolled infection, other autoimmune disease, pregnancy or lactation. Clinical symptoms, serum thyroxine, TRAb, thyroid ultrasound and orbital computed tomography informed diagnoses.

The genes are TRBV19 and TRBJ2-2; D gene unclear. The sequence was obtained from a man between 18 and 29 years old with Graves' hyperthyroidism. Specimen: blood. CDR3 region: CASSMRNTGELFF. CDR3 in DNA: TGTGCCAGTAGTATGAGGAACACCGGGGAGCTGTTTTTT.